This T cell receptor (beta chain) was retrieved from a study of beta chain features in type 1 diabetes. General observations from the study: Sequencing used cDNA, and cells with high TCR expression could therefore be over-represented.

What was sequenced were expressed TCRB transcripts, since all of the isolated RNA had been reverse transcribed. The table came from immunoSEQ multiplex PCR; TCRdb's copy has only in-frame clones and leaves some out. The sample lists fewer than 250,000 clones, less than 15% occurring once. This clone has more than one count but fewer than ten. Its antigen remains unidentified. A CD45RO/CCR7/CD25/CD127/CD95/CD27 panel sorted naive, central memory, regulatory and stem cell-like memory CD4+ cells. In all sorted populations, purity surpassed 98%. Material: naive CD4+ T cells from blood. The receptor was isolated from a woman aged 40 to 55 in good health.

CDR3 DNA: TGTGCCAGCGTCCGGGACAGGGTTCTGGGTTCACCCCTCCACTTT. Its translation: CASVRDRVLGSPLHF. The chain recombines TRBV2 with TRBJ1-6; TRBD1 agrees at 9 bases. Germline loops: CDR1 SNHLY, CDR2 FYNNEI. CDR3 size: 15 residues. The J segment lost 9 bases and the V segment lost 8 bases, leaving 11 bases of the junction unmatched.